These 16 T cell receptor beta chains came from one sample sequenced in a study of T cells in Graves' hyperthyroidism and ophthalmopathy. What was amplified from RNA transcripts were TCR beta CDR3 regions. First-round RT-PCR of the TCR CDR3 relied on the HTBI primer set. TCRdb ran MiXCR on the multiplex PCR reads and lists one entry per CDR3 protein. The sample yields roughly 300,000 distinct CDR3 sequences, about 20% seen once. Material: blood. The receptors were gathered from a woman aged 45-65 years with Graves' hyperthyroidism.

This clonotype was picked up many times. The genes are TRBV18 and TRBJ1-1, with D unresolved. The CDR3 is 13 amino acids. Trimming cost V 8 bases and J 4 bases, with 14 bases left between them. Germline CDR1 and CDR2: KGHSH and LQKENI. The DNA of the CDR3 is TGTGCCAGCGAGCTGTCCGGGTCCACTGAAGCTTTCTTT. Translating gives CASELSGSTEAFF. Full variable domain (rest looked up from reference TRBV18 and TRBJ1-1): NAGVMQNPRHLVRRRGQEARLRCSPMKGHSHVYWYRQLPEEGLKFMVYLQKENIIDESGMPKERFSAEFPKEGPSILRIQQVVRGDSAAYFCASELSGSTEAFFGQGTRLTVV.

A few counts support this clonotype. The CDR3 bases are TGCGCCAGCAGCCACCCCCGGCAAAGGGGCTACACCTTC. As protein: CASSHPRQRGYTF. V is TRBV4-1 and J is TRBJ1-2; D remains unclear. This CDR3 is 13 amino acids long. Trimming left V 3 bases short and J 8 bases short, with 13 bases between. Germline CDR1 reads MGHRA; CDR2 reads YSYEKL.

This clonotype was seen more than once but under ten times. V is TRBV7-8 and J is TRBJ2-1, with 14 positions matching TRBD2. In germline, CDR1 is SGHVS, CDR2 FQNEAQ. J gave up 6 bases and V 1 base, and 8 bases lay outside the gene matches. The CDR3 contains 18 residues. The CDR3 sequence is CASSLGVSGLAGGNEQFF. The CDR3 DNA sequence: TGTGCCAGCAGCTTAGGGGTATCTGGACTAGCGGGGGGCAATGAGCAGTTCTTC.

This clonotype has ten or more counts. The gene calls are TRBV2 and TRBJ2-5; a weak D match, TRBD2 (6 bases). The ends were cut back, 6 bases at V and 4 bases at J, with 18 bases in the middle. CDR1 and CDR2 (germline): SNHLY, FYNNEI. The CDR3 is 15 amino acids. The CDR3 reads CASRSFGGVPETQYF. The CDR3 region has the DNA TGTGCCAGCAGGAGTTTCGGGGGAGTGCCAGAGACCCAGTACTTC.

This clonotype was observed a few times. J is TRBJ2-1 and V is TRBV7-3; 7 nucleotides agree with TRBD1. Germline lookup yields CDR1 SGHTA and CDR2 FQGTGA. Germline trimming cut 3 bases from V and 11 bases from J; bases unmatched to any gene: 16. The CDR3 contains 16 residues. Here the CDR3 reads CASSLSIAQGSTKQFF. The CDR3 DNA follows: TGTGCCAGCAGCTTGTCCATCGCACAGGGGTCGACTAAGCAGTTCTTC.

This clonotype occurred many times. V usage is TRBV11-2 and J usage is TRBJ2-1, with D possibly being TRBD2 (5 bases). The CDR3 spans 15 residues. Looked up from germline, CDR1 is SGHAT and CDR2 is FQNNGV. The V and J ends lost 5 bases and 4 bases respectively, with 15 bases between them. The CDR3 coding sequence is TGTGCCAGCAGCCCTCCCAGTTCGGGGTACAATGAGCAGTTCTTC. Translating it yields CASSPPSSGYNEQFF. The whole variable domain, remainder taken from reference TRBV11-2 and TRBJ2-1, is EAGVAQSPRYKIIEKRQSVAFWCNPISGHATLYWYQQILGQGPKLLIQFQNNGVVDDSQLPKDRFSAERLKGVDSTLKIQPAKLEDSAVYLCASSPPSSGYNEQFFGPGTRLTVL.

At least ten counts were recorded for this clonotype. The rearrangement uses TRBV12-3 or TRBV12-4 and TRBJ2-3; 8 nucleotides align to TRBD2. This CDR3 contains 15 residues. V shed 7 bases, J shed 4 bases, and the junction held 10 bases outside the gene matches. In DNA form, the CDR3 reads TGTGCCAGCACCCCTTCAGCGGGAGAGGCAGATACGCAGTATTTT. Translating it yields CASTPSAGEADTQYF.

The sample holds many counts of this clonotype. The V gene is TRBV10-3, the J gene TRBJ2-7, with 8 bases fitting TRBD1. J lost 3 bases, V lost 5 bases, and 3 bases had no gene match. The CDR3 is 13 residues long. Germline V gene sequence: CDR1 ENHRY, CDR2 SYGVKD. The CDR3 loop reads CAISTGGDYEQYF. The DNA for the CDR3 is TGTGCCATCAGTACAGGGGGAGACTACGAGCAGTACTTC.

This clonotype was counted a few times. The rearrangement links TRBV7-9 to TRBJ1-2; 7 bases line up with TRBD1. The CDR3 loop spans 15 amino acids. Trimming at V came to 2 bases and at J to 2 bases, leaving 5 bases not matched to a gene. CDR1 and CDR2 from the germline V gene are SEHNR and FQNEAQ (reference sequence). This CDR3 is CASSLTTGDNYGYTF. DNA for the CDR3: TGTGCCAGCAGCTTAACAACAGGGGACAACTATGGCTACACCTTC.

A few counts support this clonotype. This chain connects TRBV27 to TRBJ2-3, with TRBD2 matching 16 bases. The CDR3 contains 15 residues. V dropped 6 bases and J dropped 7; count of bases not matched to a gene: 4. Germline CDR1 and CDR2: MNHEY and SMNVEV (reference sequence). The CDR3, as DNA: TGTGCCAGCAGCGGGACTAGCGGGGGGGCCAATACGCAGTATTTT. This gives the protein CASSGTSGGANTQYF.

Details on this clonotype: A much larger clone lies one base from this, so it may be a read error. This chain connects TRBV28 to TRBJ2-1; D remains ambiguous. From germline, CDR1 is MDHEN and CDR2 SYDVKM. The CDR3 is 12 residues long. The chain's CDR3 is CASSLKDNGQFF. CDR3 DNA: TGTGCCAGCAGTTTGAAAGACAATGGGCAGTTCTTC.

This clonotype was counted ten times or more. V is TRBV3-1 and J is TRBJ1-2; D is possibly TRBD1 (6 bases). Trimming left V 1 base short and J 6 bases short, with 9 bases between. The CDR3 loop spans 13 amino acids. The germline gives CDR1 LGHDT, CDR2 YNNKEL (reference sequence). CDR3 sequence reads: CASSQGGRDGYTF. CDR3 sequence (DNA): TGTGCCAGCAGCCAAGGGGGGCGCGATGGCTACACCTTC.

This clonotype was seen a few times. V and J are TRBV27 and TRBJ2-1, with 11 bases fitting TRBD2. Germline V gene lookup returns CDR1 MNHEY and CDR2 SMNVEV (reference sequence). V dropped 3 bases and J dropped 15; count of bases not matched to a gene: 16. The CDR3 loop spans 16 amino acids. Here the CDR3 DNA reads TGTGCCAGCAGTTTTTCTGGGGCTAGCGGGGGGTCAACTTTGTTCTTC. Translated, it gives CASSFSGASGGSTLFF.

This clonotype occurred a few times. The V gene is TRBV27, the J gene TRBJ2-3; D call uncertain. The V gene lost 5 bases and the J gene lost 5 bases, with 14 bases spanning the gap. The germline gives CDR1 MNHEY, CDR2 SMNVEV (reference sequence). CDR3 length: 14 amino acids. The CDR3 loop reads CASSLTTGGDTQYF. The CDR3, as DNA: TGTGCCAGCAGTCTTACGACCGGCGGAGATACGCAGTATTTT.

The table lists this clonotype with many counts. V and J are TRBV20-1 and TRBJ2-7; D could derive from TRBD1 or TRBD2 (5 bases each). CDR1 and CDR2 from the germline V gene are DFQATT and SNEGSKA (reference sequence). The CDR3 is made up of 15 amino acids. V lost 0 bases and J lost 2, with 14 bases in between. The CDR3 region has the DNA TGCAGTGCTAGAGAACCCGGGACGGAGCCCTACGAGCAGTACTTC. Translated: CSAREPGTEPYEQYF.

This chain connects TRBV30 to TRBJ2-5, with a tentative D call TRBD1 (5 bases). The CDR3 has 15 amino acids. Germline V lookup: CDR1 GTSNPN, CDR2 SVGIG (reference sequence). Trimming shortened V by 2 bases and J by 4 bases, and 17 bases separated the two germline ends. In nucleotides, the CDR3 is TGTGCCTGGAGTTCCCCAAACAAGGGGCCAGAGACCCAGTACTTC. Amino acids: CAWSSPNKGPETQYF. Full variable domain (remainder filled in from reference TRBV30 and TRBJ2-5): SQTIHQWPATLVQPVGSPLSLECTVEGTSNPNLYWYRQAAGRGLQLLFYSVGIGQISSEVPQNLSASRPQDRQFILSSKKLLLSDSGFYLCAWSSPNKGPETQYFGPGTRLLVL.